The 14 T cell receptor beta chains reported below all come from one sample, sequenced in a study of T cells in Graves' hyperthyroidism and ophthalmopathy. The investigators amplified TCR beta CDR3 regions from RNA transcripts. Initially, a first-round RT-PCR of the TCR CDR3 employed the HTBI primer set. TCRdb re-analysed the multiplex PCR reads in MiXCR, keeping a single row per CDR3 protein. The sample consists of around 350,000 distinct CDR3 sequences, about 18% of them appearing once. Sequencing used blood. The receptors stem from a woman aged 18-29 years with Graves' hyperthyroidism.

This clonotype was seen just once. The genes are TRBV7-2 and TRBJ1-2, with 7 nucleotides matching TRBD1. Trimming removed 5 bases from V and 8 bases from J; junction bases left unmatched: 11. The CDR3 loop spans 14 amino acids. The germline gives CDR1 SGHTA, CDR2 FQGNSA. The CDR3: CASSPDRAGGGYTF. For the CDR3, the DNA is TGTGCCAGCAGCCCAGACAGGGCGGGTGGCGGCTACACCTTC.

This clonotype was counted ten times or more. This chain links TRBV12-3 or TRBV12-4 with TRBJ1-5; D may be TRBD1 (6 bases). The V end lost 5 bases, the J end lost 3 bases, and 11 bases lay between the germline ends. The CDR3 consists of 14 residues. The CDR3 sequence: CASSHGTFNQPQHF. In DNA form, the CDR3 reads TGTGCCAGCAGTCACGGGACATTCAATCAGCCCCAGCATTTT.

This clonotype was detected ten times or more. This sequence joins TRBV14 and TRBJ1-1; a possible D gene is TRBD1 (5 bases). This CDR3 contains 15 residues. Germline CDR1 and CDR2: SGHDN and FVKESK. Trimming cost V 2 bases and J 0 bases, with 10 bases left between them. The CDR3 sequence: CASSQYKGMNTEAFF. The DNA of the CDR3 is TGTGCCAGCAGCCAATATAAGGGGATGAACACTGAAGCTTTCTTT.

CDR3 nucleotide sequence: TGTGCCAGCAGCCCGGGGGCGGATATCACCGGGGAGCTGTTTTTT. Residues: CASSPGADITGELFF. The V call is TRBV5-5, the J call TRBJ2-2; D may correspond to TRBD1 or TRBD2 (6 bases each). Trimming took 4 bases from V and 4 from J, leaving 14 bases between them. The CDR3 totals 15 residues. The germline gives CDR1 SGHKS, CDR2 YYEKEE (reference sequence).

This clonotype was seen at least ten times. The chain links TRBV19 to TRBJ2-7, with 7 bases matching TRBD2. The V segment lost 3 bases and the J segment 7 bases; nucleotides outside the gene matches: 12. This CDR3 is built from 15 residues. The germline V gene encodes CDR1 LNHDA and CDR2 SQIVND (reference sequence). The CDR3 is CASSMRGTPAGEQYF. The CDR3 bases are TGTGCCAGTAGTATGAGGGGTACACCAGCGGGGGAGCAGTACTTC. Full variable domain (remainder filled in from reference TRBV19 and TRBJ2-7): DGGITQSPKYLFRKEGQNVTLSCEQNLNHDAMYWYRQDPGQGLRLIYYSQIVNDFQKGDIAEGYSVSREKKESFPLTVTSAQKNPTAFYLCASSMRGTPAGEQYFGPGTRLTVT.

There are many counts of this clonotype. This sequence joins TRBV27 and TRBJ1-5, with a weak D call TRBD1 (5 bases). Germline values: CDR1 MNHEY, CDR2 SMNVEV (reference sequence). Trimming left V 6 bases short and J 0 bases short, with 12 bases between. This CDR3 is built from 15 residues. CDR3 bases: TGTGCCAGCAGCCTCAGGGTTGGTAGCAATCAGCCCCAGCATTTT. It encodes CASSLRVGSNQPQHF.

The sample holds many counts of this clonotype. V gene TRBV28 combines with J gene TRBJ2-7; perhaps D is TRBD1 or TRBD2 (5 bases each). Germline CDR1 reads MDHEN; CDR2 reads SYDVKM. The CDR3 totals 15 residues. The V end was cut by 6 bases, the J end by 1 base, with 16 bases between. The CDR3 coding sequence is TGTGCCAGCAGGGGTGGGGGACGCCCTTCCTACGAGCAGTACTTC. This translates into CASRGGGRPSYEQYF.

This clonotype was observed at least ten times. This chain joins TRBV9 and TRBJ1-1, with D tentatively TRBD1 (5 bases). CDR1 and CDR2 from the germline V gene are SGDLS and YYNGEE. V lost 2 bases and J 3 bases, leaving 8 bases between the germline ends. The CDR3 runs 13 residues. The DNA for the CDR3 is TGTGCCAGCAGCGTCTGGGGGGACACTGAAGCTTTCTTT. This encodes CASSVWGDTEAFF.

Ten or more counts support this clonotype. This chain connects TRBV7-8 to TRBJ2-5; the D call may be TRBD1 or TRBD2 (5 bases each). The CDR3 loop spans 15 amino acids. Germline lookup yields CDR1 SGHVS and CDR2 FQNEAQ. Trimming removed 5 bases at V and 4 bases at J, with 17 bases between. CDR3 region: CASSPGTSTGETQYF. DNA of the CDR3: TGTGCCAGCAGCCCCGGGACGAGTACCGGAGAGACCCAGTACTTC.

This clonotype was counted ten times or more. The J gene is TRBJ1-1, the V gene TRBV4-1; the D gene is possibly TRBD1 (6 bases). The length of the CDR3 is 14 residues. Germline V gene sequence: CDR1 MGHRA, CDR2 YSYEKL. The V and J ends lost 0 bases and 11 bases respectively, with 16 bases between them. CDR3 residues: CASSQEEAGANAFF. In nucleotides, the CDR3 is TGCGCCAGCAGCCAAGAAGAGGCAGGGGCAAACGCTTTCTTT.

This clonotype was detected many times. The CDR3 sequence: CASSEGRWYEQYF. The CDR3 region has the DNA TGTGCCAGCAGTGAAGGCAGGTGGTACGAGCAGTACTTC. The V and J genes are TRBV6-1 and TRBJ2-7, with D hard to call. Germline V lookup: CDR1 MNHNS, CDR2 SASEGT. V gave up 1 base and J gave up 4 bases, with 8 bases separating them. The CDR3 is made up of 13 amino acids.

The table lists this clonotype with many counts. V is TRBV12-3 or TRBV12-4 and J is TRBJ1-1, with a weak D call TRBD1 (5 bases). This CDR3 has 15 amino acids. Trimming removed 5 bases at V and 4 bases at J, with 17 bases between. CDR3 DNA: TGTGCCAGCAGTCCGGATGGGGGGGGGATCACTGAAGCTTTCTTT. Its protein is CASSPDGGGITEAFF.

There are many counts of this clonotype. The rearrangement links TRBV29-1 to TRBJ1-2, with D possibly matching TRBD1 (5 bases). CDR1 and CDR2 (germline): SQVTM, ANQGSEA. This CDR3 is 11 amino acids long. The DNA for the CDR3 is TGCACCGGGGCGGGGAGTTATGGCTACACCTTC. Amino acid sequence: CTGAGSYGYTF.

This clonotype was counted ten times or more. CDR3 residues: CSARTTGHLNQPQHF. The DNA of the CDR3 is TGCAGTGCTCGAACAACGGGACATCTTAATCAGCCCCAGCATTTT. The chain uses TRBV20-1 and TRBJ1-5; possible D gene TRBD1, 6 bases. CDR3 length: 15 amino acids. Germline V gives CDR1 DFQATT, CDR2 SNEGSKA (reference sequence). V dropped 5 bases and J dropped 4 bases, with 18 bases sitting between them.